This TCR beta chain was observed in a study of blood T cell repertoires in COVID-19. In the study overall: Sources were T cells, B-cell-depleted T cells, or PBMCs; the material itself was cDNA or gDNA.

The CDR3 extends over 15 amino acids. Germline CDR1 is SGHRS and CDR2 is YFSETQ. V lost 4 bases and J lost 0; bases outside the gene matches: 3. Generated by immunoSEQ multiplex PCR, the TCRdb table keeps only in-frame clones and is missing some. The profile covers some 160,000 clones, with roughly four fifths appearing a single time and 13% taken by the ten largest. The source material was peripheral blood. The chain joins TRBV5-1 to TRBJ1-4; TRBD1 matches at 7 bases. This sequence was found in a man in his 70s who had recovered from COVID-19. The CDR3 region has the DNA TGCGCCAGCAGCCAGGGACAGACAACTAATGAAAAACTGTTTTTT. Amino acid sequence: CASSQGQTTNEKLFF.